Presented here are 2 T cell receptor beta chains from one specimen sequenced in a study of human T cells and chemical hapten exposure. A single record per CDR3 protein comes from TCRdb applying MiXCR to the RACE reads. This table has about 110,000 distinct CDR3 sequences, approximately 11% appearing once. Time point given: patch test 1, 2 weeks after DPC sensitization. Treatment meaning: therapeutic diphenylcyclopropenone sensitization with weekly scalp DPC. The material sequenced was whole blood, taken in connection with sensitization to the hapten diphenylcyclopropenone (DPC). The receptor set was obtained from a woman between 40 and 50 years old with alopecia areata. Some clones in this sample may be carry-over from other donors' samples.

The table lists this clonotype with a few counts. The chain uses TRBV14 and TRBJ1-1, with 8 bases lining up with TRBD1. This CDR3 is 13 amino acids long. In germline, CDR1 is SGHDN, CDR2 FVKESK. V lost 1 base, J lost 5 bases, and 0 bases stayed unmatched. The DNA of the CDR3 is TGTGCCAGCAGCCAAGGGACAGGGACTGAAGCTTTCTTT. Its protein product is CASSQGTGTEAFF.

This clonotype was observed at least ten times. The chain recombines TRBV10-2 with TRBJ2-2, with TRBD1 matching over 7 bases. The CDR3 runs to 15 residues. J gave up 5 bases and V 5 bases, and 8 bases lay outside the gene matches. Germline V gives CDR1 WSHSY, CDR2 SAAADI. The CDR3 DNA follows: TGCGCCAGCAGTACTACAGGGGATGAGACCGGGGAGCTGTTTTTT. Protein sequence: CASSTTGDETGELFF.